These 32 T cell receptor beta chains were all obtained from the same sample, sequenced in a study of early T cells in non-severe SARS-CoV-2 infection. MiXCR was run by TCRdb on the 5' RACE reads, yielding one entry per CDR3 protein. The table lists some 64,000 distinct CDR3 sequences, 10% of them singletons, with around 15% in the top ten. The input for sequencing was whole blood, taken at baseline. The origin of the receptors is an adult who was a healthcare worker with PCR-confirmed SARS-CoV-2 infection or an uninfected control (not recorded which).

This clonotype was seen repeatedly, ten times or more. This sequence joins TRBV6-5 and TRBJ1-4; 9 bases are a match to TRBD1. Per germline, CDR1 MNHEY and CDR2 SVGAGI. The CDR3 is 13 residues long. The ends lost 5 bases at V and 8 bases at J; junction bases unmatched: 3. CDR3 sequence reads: CASSHRGREKLFF. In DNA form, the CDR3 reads TGTGCCAGCAGTCACAGGGGGCGAGAAAAACTGTTTTTT.

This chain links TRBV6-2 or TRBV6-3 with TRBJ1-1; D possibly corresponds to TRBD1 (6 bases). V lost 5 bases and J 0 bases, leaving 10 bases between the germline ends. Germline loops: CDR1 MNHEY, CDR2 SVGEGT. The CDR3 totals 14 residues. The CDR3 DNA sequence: TGTGCCAGCAGTCCTAACAGGGTGAACACTGAAGCTTTCTTT. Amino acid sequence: CASSPNRVNTEAFF.

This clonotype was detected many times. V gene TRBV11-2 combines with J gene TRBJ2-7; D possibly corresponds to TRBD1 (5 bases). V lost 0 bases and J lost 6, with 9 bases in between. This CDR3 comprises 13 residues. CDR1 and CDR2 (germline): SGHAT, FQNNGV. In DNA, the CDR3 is TGTGCCAGCAGCTTAGAACCAGGGTTCGAGCAGTACTTC. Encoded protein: CASSLEPGFEQYF.

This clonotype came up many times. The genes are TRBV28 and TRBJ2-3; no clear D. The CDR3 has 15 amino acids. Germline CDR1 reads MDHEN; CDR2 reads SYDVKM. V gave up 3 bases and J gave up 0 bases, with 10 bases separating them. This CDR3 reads CASSLEIFSTDTQYF. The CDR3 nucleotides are TGTGCCAGCAGTTTGGAGATTTTTAGCACAGATACGCAGTATTTT.

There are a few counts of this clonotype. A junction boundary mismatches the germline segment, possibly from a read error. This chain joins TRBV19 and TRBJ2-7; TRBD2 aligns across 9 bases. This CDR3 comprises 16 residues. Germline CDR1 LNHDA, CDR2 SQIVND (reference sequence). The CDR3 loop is CASSFLAGSSSSEQYF. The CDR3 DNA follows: TGTGCCAGTAGTTTCCTAGCGGGAAGTTCCTCCTCCGAGCAGTACTTC.

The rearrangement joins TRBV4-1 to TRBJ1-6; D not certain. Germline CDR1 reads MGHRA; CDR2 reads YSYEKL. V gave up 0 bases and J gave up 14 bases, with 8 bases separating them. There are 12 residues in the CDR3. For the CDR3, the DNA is TGCGCCAGCAGCCAAGATTCGTTGGCCCTCCACTTT. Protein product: CASSQDSLALHF.

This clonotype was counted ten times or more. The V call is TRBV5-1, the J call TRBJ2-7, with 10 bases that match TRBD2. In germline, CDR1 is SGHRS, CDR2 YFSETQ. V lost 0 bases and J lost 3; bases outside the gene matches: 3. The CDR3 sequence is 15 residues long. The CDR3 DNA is TGCGCCAGCAGCTTGGGACTAGCGGGCAGCTACGAGCAGTACTTC. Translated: CASSLGLAGSYEQYF. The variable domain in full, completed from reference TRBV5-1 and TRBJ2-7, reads KAGVTQTPRYLIKTRGQQVTLSCSPISGHRSVSWYQQTPGQGLQFLFEYFSETQRNKGNFPGRFSGRQFSNSRSEMNVSTLELGDSALYLCASSLGLAGSYEQYFGPGTRLTVT.

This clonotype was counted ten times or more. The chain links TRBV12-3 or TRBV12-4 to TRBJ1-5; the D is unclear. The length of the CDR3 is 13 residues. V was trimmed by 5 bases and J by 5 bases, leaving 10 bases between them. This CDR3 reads CASSLARDQPQHF. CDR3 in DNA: TGTGCCAGCAGTCTGGCCCGAGATCAGCCCCAGCATTTT.

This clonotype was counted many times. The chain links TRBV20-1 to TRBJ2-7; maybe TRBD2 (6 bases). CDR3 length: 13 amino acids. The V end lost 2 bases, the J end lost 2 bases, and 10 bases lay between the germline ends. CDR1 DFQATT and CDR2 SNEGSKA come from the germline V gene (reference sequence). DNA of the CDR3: TGCAGTGCTAGAATGGAGGGGCCCTACGAGCAGTACTTC. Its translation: CSARMEGPYEQYF.

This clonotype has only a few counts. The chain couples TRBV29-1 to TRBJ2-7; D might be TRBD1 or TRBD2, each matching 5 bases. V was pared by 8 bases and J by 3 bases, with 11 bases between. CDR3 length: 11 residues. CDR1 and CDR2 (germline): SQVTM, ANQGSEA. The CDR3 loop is CSIREYYEQYF. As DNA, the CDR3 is TGCAGCATCAGGGAGTACTACGAGCAGTACTTC.

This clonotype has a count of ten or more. CDR3 nucleotide sequence: TGTGCCAGCAGCCACACTTTTTGGGAAGCTTTCTTT. Amino acids: CASSHTFWEAFF. The rearrangement joins TRBV14 to TRBJ1-1; D unresolved. Germline CDR1 SGHDN, CDR2 FVKESK. V gave up 3 bases and J gave up 8 bases, with 10 bases separating them. The length of the CDR3 is 12 residues.

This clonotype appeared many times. This CDR3 is CASSMGGQTYEQYF. The CDR3 bases are TGTGCCAGTAGTATGGGGGGACAGACCTACGAGCAGTACTTC. The chain carries TRBV19 and TRBJ2-7; tentative D call: TRBD1 (7 bases). The CDR3 has 14 residues. Germline V gene data show CDR1 as LNHDA and CDR2 as SQIVND (reference sequence). V lost 3 bases, J lost 2 bases, and 11 bases lay in between.

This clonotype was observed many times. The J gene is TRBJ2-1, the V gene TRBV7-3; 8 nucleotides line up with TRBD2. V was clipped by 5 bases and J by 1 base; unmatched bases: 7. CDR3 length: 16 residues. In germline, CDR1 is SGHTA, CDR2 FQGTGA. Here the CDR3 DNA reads TGTGCCAGCAGCCGCCAGGCGGGAGGATCCTACAATGAGCAGTTCTTC. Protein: CASSRQAGGSYNEQFF.

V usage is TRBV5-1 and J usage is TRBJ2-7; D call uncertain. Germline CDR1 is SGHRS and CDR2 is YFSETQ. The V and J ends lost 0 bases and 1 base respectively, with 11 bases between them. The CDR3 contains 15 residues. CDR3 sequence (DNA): TGCGCCAGCAGCTTGGGTATGACCCTTTCCTACGAGCAGTACTTC. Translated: CASSLGMTLSYEQYF. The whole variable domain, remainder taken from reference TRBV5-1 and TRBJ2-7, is KAGVTQTPRYLIKTRGQQVTLSCSPISGHRSVSWYQQTPGQGLQFLFEYFSETQRNKGNFPGRFSGRQFSNSRSEMNVSTLELGDSALYLCASSLGMTLSYEQYFGPGTRLTVT.

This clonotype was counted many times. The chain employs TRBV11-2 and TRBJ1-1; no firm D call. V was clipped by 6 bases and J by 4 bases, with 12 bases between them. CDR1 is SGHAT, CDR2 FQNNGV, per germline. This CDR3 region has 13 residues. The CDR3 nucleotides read TGTGCCAGCAGTCCGACTAGGAGCACTGAAGCTTTCTTT. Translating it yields CASSPTRSTEAFF.

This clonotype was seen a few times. Written as DNA, the CDR3 is TGTGCCAGCTCCAGCCCGAGCAATCAGCCCCAGCATTTT. It yields the protein CASSSPSNQPQHF. V usage is TRBV2 and J usage is TRBJ1-5; no clear D. Trimming pared 8 bases from V and 1 base from J, leaving 9 bases between. This CDR3 is 13 amino acids long. Germline loops: CDR1 SNHLY, CDR2 FYNNEI.

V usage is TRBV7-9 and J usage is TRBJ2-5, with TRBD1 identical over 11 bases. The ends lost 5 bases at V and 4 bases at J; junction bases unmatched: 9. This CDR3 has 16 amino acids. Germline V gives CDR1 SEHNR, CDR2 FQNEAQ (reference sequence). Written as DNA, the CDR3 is TGTGCCAGCAGCCAGGGACAGGGGGGTTTTTCAGAGACCCAGTACTTC. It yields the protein CASSQGQGGFSETQYF.

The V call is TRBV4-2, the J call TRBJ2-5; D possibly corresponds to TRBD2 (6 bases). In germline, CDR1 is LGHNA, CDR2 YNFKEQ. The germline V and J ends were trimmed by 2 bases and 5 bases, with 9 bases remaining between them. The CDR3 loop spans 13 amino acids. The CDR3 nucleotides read TGTGCCAGCAGCCAAATGGAGGGGGAGACCCAGTACTTC. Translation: CASSQMEGETQYF.

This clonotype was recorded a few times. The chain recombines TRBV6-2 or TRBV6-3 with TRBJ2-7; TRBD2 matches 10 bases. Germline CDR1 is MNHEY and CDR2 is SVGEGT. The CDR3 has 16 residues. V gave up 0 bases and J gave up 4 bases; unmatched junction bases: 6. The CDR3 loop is CASSYSRLAGVYEQYF. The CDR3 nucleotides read TGTGCCAGCAGTTACTCGAGGCTAGCGGGAGTATACGAGCAGTACTTC.

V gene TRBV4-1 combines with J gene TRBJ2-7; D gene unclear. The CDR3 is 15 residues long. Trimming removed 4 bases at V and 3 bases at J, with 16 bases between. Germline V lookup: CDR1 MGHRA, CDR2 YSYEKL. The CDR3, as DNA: TGCGCCAGCAGCCTCCTCGATGGTTACATCTACGAGCAGTACTTC. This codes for CASSLLDGYIYEQYF.

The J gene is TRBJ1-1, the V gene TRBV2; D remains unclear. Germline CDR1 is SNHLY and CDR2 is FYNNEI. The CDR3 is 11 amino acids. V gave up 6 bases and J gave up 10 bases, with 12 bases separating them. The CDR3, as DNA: TGTGCCAGCAGCGTCTTGGCCGGAGCTTTCTTT. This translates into CASSVLAGAFF.

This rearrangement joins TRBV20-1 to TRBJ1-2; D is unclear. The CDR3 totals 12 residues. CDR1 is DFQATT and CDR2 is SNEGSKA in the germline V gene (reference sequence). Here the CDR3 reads CGPRWGVYGYTF. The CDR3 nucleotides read TGCGGCCCTCGCTGGGGTGTGTATGGCTACACCTTC.

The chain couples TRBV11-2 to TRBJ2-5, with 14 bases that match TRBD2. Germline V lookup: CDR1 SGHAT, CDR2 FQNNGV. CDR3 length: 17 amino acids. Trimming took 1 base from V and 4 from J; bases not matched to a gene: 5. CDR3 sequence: CASSLGGTSGRLETQYF. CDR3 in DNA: TGTGCCAGCAGCTTAGGGGGGACTAGCGGGAGATTAGAGACCCAGTACTTC.

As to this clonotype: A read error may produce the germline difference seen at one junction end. CDR3 in DNA: TGTGCCAGCAGCGTAGGCAACAGGGCTGAAGTTTTCTTT. It specifies CASSVGNRAEVFF. The chain combines TRBV9 with TRBJ1-1; D perhaps matches TRBD1 (6 bases). CDR3 length: 13 amino acids. Per germline, CDR1 SGDLS and CDR2 YYNGEE.

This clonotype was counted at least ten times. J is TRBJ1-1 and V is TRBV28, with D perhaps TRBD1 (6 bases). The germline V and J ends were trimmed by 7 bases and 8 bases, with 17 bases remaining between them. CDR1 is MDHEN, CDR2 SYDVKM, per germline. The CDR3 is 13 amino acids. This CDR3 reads CASTETGFGEAFF. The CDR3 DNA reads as TGTGCCAGCACTGAGACAGGATTCGGCGAAGCTTTCTTT.

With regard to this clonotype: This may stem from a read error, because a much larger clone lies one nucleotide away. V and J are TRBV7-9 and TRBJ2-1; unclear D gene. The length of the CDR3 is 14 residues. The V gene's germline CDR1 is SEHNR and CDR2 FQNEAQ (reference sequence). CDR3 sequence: CASSLAGSYNERFF. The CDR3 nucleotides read TGTGCCAGCAGCTTAGCGGGTTCCTACAATGAGCGGTTCTTC. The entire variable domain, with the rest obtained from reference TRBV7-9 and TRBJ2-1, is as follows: DTGVSQNPRHKITKRGQNVTFRCDPISEHNRLYWYRQTLGQGPEFLTYFQNEAQLEKSRLLSDRFSAERPKGSFSTLEIQRTEQGDSAMYLCASSLAGSYNERFFGPGTRLTVL.

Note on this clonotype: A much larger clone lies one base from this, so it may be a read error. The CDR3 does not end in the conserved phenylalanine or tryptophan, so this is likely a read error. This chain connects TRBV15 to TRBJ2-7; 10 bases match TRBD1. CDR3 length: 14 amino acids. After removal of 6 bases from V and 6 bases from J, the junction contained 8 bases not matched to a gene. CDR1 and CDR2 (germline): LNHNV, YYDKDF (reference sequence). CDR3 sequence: CATSHRDRGAEQYS. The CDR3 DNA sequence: TGTGCCACCAGTCACCGGGACAGGGGCGCCGAGCAGTACTCC.

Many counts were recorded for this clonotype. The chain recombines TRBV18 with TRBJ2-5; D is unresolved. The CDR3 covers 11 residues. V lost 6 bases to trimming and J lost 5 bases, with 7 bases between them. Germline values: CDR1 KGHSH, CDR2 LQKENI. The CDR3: CASSHGETQYF. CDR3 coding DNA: TGTGCCAGCTCCCACGGGGAGACCCAGTACTTC.

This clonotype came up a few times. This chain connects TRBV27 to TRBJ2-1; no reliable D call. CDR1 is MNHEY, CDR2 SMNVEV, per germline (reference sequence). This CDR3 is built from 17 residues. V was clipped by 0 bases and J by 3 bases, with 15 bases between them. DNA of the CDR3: TGTGCCAGCAGTTTATCGTTGGGGAAGCTGCGCTACAATGAGCAGTTCTTC. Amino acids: CASSLSLGKLRYNEQFF.

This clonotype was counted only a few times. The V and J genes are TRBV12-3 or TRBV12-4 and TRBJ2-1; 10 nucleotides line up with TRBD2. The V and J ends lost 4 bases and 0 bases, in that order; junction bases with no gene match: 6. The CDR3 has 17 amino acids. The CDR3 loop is CASSSIAGGSSYNEQFF. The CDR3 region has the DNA TGTGCCAGCAGTTCTATAGCGGGAGGAAGCTCCTACAATGAGCAGTTCTTC.

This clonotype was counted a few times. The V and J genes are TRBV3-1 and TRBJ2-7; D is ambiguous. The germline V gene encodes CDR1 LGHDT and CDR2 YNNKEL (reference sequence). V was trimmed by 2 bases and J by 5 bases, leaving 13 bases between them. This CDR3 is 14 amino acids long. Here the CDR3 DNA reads TGTGCCAGCAGCCAATACTGGAGAAAGGACGAGCAGTACTTC. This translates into CASSQYWRKDEQYF.

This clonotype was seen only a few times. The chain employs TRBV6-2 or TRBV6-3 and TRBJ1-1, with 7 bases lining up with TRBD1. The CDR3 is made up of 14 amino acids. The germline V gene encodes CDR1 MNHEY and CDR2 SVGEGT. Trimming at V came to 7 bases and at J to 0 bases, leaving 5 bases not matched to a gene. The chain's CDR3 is CASTTTGMNTEAFF. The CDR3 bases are TGTGCCAGCACCACGACAGGGATGAACACTGAAGCTTTCTTT.